The 11 T cell receptor beta chains listed next were all sequenced from one sample in a study of Ad26.COV2.S vaccination and SARS-CoV-2 variants. The assay was immunoSEQ multiplex PCR, and TCRdb's table has in-frame clones only and misses some. Altogether some 190,000 clones are present, roughly 85% being singletons, with the ten largest covering around 6.1%. The source material was peripheral blood, sampled after recovery from COVID-19. The receptors shown here come from a human donor who had recovered from COVID-19.

The chain recombines TRBV6-1 with TRBJ2-3; D is possibly TRBD1 (6 bases). The CDR3 totals 14 residues. The V end lost 1 base, the J end lost 6 bases, and 11 bases lay between the germline ends. The V gene's germline CDR1 is MNHNS and CDR2 SASEGT. DNA of the CDR3: TGTGCCAGCAGTGAAGGGGGGCCGATGGATACGCAGTATTTT. This encodes CASSEGGPMDTQYF.

The rearrangement joins TRBV27 to TRBJ2-7; D is uncertain. Per the germline V gene, CDR1 is MNHEY and CDR2 is SMNVEV (reference sequence). CDR3 size: 13 residues. Trimming took off 3 bases at V and 0 bases at J, with 6 bases between the two ends. Written as DNA, the CDR3 is TGTGCCAGCAGTTTTCTAGGCTCCTACGAGCAGTACTTC. The encoded protein is CASSFLGSYEQYF.

In DNA, the CDR3 is TGTGCCAGCAGATTCGTCGCAGGGGGCGCCGGAACTAATGAAAAACTGTTTTTT. Its protein is CASRFVAGGAGTNEKLFF. The chain employs TRBV6-4 and TRBJ1-4, with 8 nucleotides matching TRBD1. Germline-derived CDR1 and CDR2 are MRHNA and SNTAGT. The CDR3 covers 18 residues. After removal of 6 bases from V and 1 base from J, the junction contained 13 bases not matched to a gene.

The chain has TRBV12-3 or TRBV12-4 and TRBJ2-5; the D gene could be TRBD1 or TRBD2 (5 bases each). Deletions cut 6 bases from V and 14 bases from J, with 19 bases between. CDR3 length: 12 residues. The CDR3, as DNA: TGTGCCAGCAGCCTCCCCTCCGGGACCCCCTACTTC. Translation: CASSLPSGTPYF.

This clone was picked up a small number of times. One end of the junction fails to match germline, which may point to a read error. The J gene is TRBJ1-5, the V gene TRBV29-1; D gene uncertain. Germline CDR1 and CDR2: SQVTM and ANQGSEA. The CDR3 consists of 12 residues. CDR3: CSVKDGNQPQHF. The CDR3 DNA reads TGCAGCGTTAAAGACGGGAATCAGCCCCAGCATTTT.

This clone appeared once. The chain combines TRBV15 with TRBJ2-7; 11 bases are a match to TRBD1. This CDR3 comprises 15 residues. Germline CDR1 is LNHNV and CDR2 is YYDKDF (reference sequence). J gave up 2 bases and V 8 bases, and 8 bases lay outside the gene matches. This CDR3 is CATPGTGGDAYEQYF. CDR3 bases: TGTGCCACCCCCGGGACAGGGGGGGACGCCTACGAGCAGTACTTC.

This chain joins TRBV19 and TRBJ2-1; D gene unclear. The CDR3 extends over 15 amino acids. With 5 bases removed from V and 0 bases from J, the gap between germline ends came to 11 bases. In germline, CDR1 is LNHDA, CDR2 SQIVND (reference sequence). CDR3 bases: TGTGCCAGTAGTCCCCTCGTTTCCTCCTACAATGAGCAGTTCTTC. It encodes CASSPLVSSYNEQFF.

The chain links TRBV6-5 to TRBJ2-3, with TRBD2 as a possible D gene (5 bases). Trimming cost V 2 bases and J 9 bases, with 15 bases left between them. The CDR3 has 14 residues. CDR1 is MNHEY, CDR2 SVGAGI, per germline. The DNA for the CDR3 is TGTGCCAGCAGTTACAACCGAGCGGCGGAGACGCAGTATTTT. Protein sequence: CASSYNRAAETQYF.

The J gene is TRBJ2-2, the V gene TRBV6-4; 7 bases fit TRBD2. The CDR3 spans 14 residues. Germline V gives CDR1 MRHNA, CDR2 SNTAGT. The V and J ends lost 6 bases and 8 bases, in that order; junction bases with no gene match: 9. The CDR3, as DNA: TGTGCCAGCAGCCCGACTAGCTCGGGTGGGGAGCTGTTTTTT. It is translated as CASSPTSSGGELFF.

In its sample, this clone was seen a few times. The V gene is TRBV11-2, the J gene TRBJ2-3, with 8 bases aligning to TRBD2. The J segment lost 3 bases and the V segment lost 5 bases, leaving 7 bases of the junction unmatched. The germline V gene has CDR1 SGHAT and CDR2 FQNNGV. The CDR3 contains 15 residues. CDR3 in amino acids: CASSPAGVGTDTQYF. In DNA, the CDR3 is TGTGCCAGCAGCCCAGCGGGAGTTGGAACAGATACGCAGTATTTT.

The rearrangement uses TRBV5-1 and TRBJ2-5; 7 bases are a match to TRBD2. This CDR3 has 16 residues. Trimming took 4 bases from V and 1 from J; bases not matched to a gene: 10. The V gene's germline CDR1 is SGHRS and CDR2 YFSETQ. The CDR3 DNA reads TGCGCCAGCAGCGAGGCGGGAGTATTGGGCCAAGAGACCCAGTACTTC. Translated, it gives CASSEAGVLGQETQYF.